Below, one T cell receptor beta chain is given with its context. Its antigen remains unidentified. Time point meaning: baseline pretreatment blood. Treatment given: 15 Gy SBRT to primary tumor, nephrectomy 4 weeks later. Radiation-treated patients gave blood at baseline, week 2 and week 4. The source of the sample is a study of radiation and T cells in renal cell carcinoma. Findings of the study overall: Top tumor clonotypes rose in blood 2 weeks post-radiation, then contracted.

Profiling relied on immunoSEQ multiplex PCR, and the TCRdb table lists in-frame clones only, not all of them. Counted here are some 150,000 clones, 70% to 90% occurring once; the ten biggest clones make up roughly 25%. Sample: blood, taken from a patient whose treatment included radiotherapy and nephrectomy. This TCR was recovered from a woman aged 50 to 65 with renal cell carcinoma.

Here the CDR3 reads CASGQGNEKLFF. The CDR3 DNA reads TGTGCCAGCGGACAGGGAAACGAAAAACTGTTTTTT. The V gene is TRBV28, the J gene TRBJ1-4; 8 bases fit TRBD1. The germline V gene has CDR1 MDHEN and CDR2 SYDVKM. V dropped 8 bases and J dropped 8; count of bases not matched to a gene: 4. This CDR3 has 12 residues.